These 32 T cell receptor beta chains came from one sample sequenced in a study of a mutant IDH1 vaccine in newly diagnosed glioma. Indicated time point: week 23, last vaccination. All doses held 300 ug of mutant IDH1 20-mer peptide, with topical imiquimod. This table comes from immunoSEQ multiplex PCR, and its TCRdb copy is limited to in-frame clones, with some not included. The data contain 50,000 to 70,000 clones, roughly three quarters of them seen just once; the ten biggest clones take up about 8.8%. Their recognized antigens are unknown. This material consisted of PBMCs, taken from a glioma patient whose treatment included an IDH1 peptide vaccine. The receptors come from a woman aged 35 to 49 with glioma. Some clones in this sample may be carry-over from other donors' samples.

The gene calls are TRBV5-1 and TRBJ1-1; D not certain. Trimming removed 6 bases at V and 6 bases at J, with 12 bases between. Per germline, CDR1 SGHRS and CDR2 YFSETQ. The CDR3 contains 12 residues. CDR3 residues: CASTGVGSEAFF. The CDR3 DNA reads TGCGCCAGCACCGGGGTGGGCTCTGAAGCTTTCTTT. The full variable domain, completed using reference TRBV5-1 and TRBJ1-1, is KAGVTQTPRYLIKTRGQQVTLSCSPISGHRSVSWYQQTPGQGLQFLFEYFSETQRNKGNFPGRFSGRQFSNSRSEMNVSTLELGDSALYLCASTGVGSEAFFGQGTRLTVV.

The chain links TRBV5-6 to TRBJ1-4; tentatively, D is TRBD1 (5 bases). Germline values: CDR1 SGHDT, CDR2 YYEEEE. This CDR3 has 16 residues. Trimming pared 3 bases from V and 7 bases from J, leaving 19 bases between. CDR3 nucleotide sequence: TGTGCCAGCAGCTCCACACAGACAGCCCTGACTGAAAAACTGTTTTTT. Translating it yields CASSSTQTALTEKLFF.

The chain combines TRBV7-9 with TRBJ1-1; 7 nucleotides agree with TRBD1. V was clipped by 5 bases and J by 3 bases; unmatched bases: 15. The CDR3 runs 17 residues. CDR1 is SEHNR and CDR2 is FQNEAQ in the germline V gene (reference sequence). The CDR3 loop reads CASSVRRGRGEDTEAFF. For the CDR3, the DNA is TGTGCCAGCAGCGTCCGGAGGGGGCGGGGAGAGGACACTGAAGCTTTCTTT.

The CDR3 region is CASSQKVSSEAFF. CDR3 DNA sequence: TGTGCCAGCAGCCAGAAAGTATCCTCAGAAGCTTTCTTT. J is TRBJ1-1 and V is TRBV6-1; unclear D gene. The CDR3 length is 13 residues. CDR1 is MNHNS, CDR2 SASEGT, per germline. Trimming took off 6 bases at V and 8 bases at J, with 16 bases between the two ends.

This clone showed up just a few times. The rearrangement uses TRBV5-6 and TRBJ1-5, with D uncertain. CDR1 is SGHDT, CDR2 YYEEEE, per germline. Trimming removed 4 bases at V and 6 bases at J, with 11 bases between. The CDR3 covers 13 residues. CDR3 residues: CASSRRVSQPQHF. The CDR3, as DNA: TGTGCCAGCAGCCGGCGGGTTTCTCAGCCCCAGCATTTT.

The CDR3 sequence: CAWSPGLAGGLEQFF. CDR3 in DNA: TGTGCCTGGAGTCCCGGACTAGCGGGGGGGCTTGAGCAGTTCTTC. The V call is TRBV30, the J call TRBJ2-1; 15 positions agree with TRBD2. Trimming took 2 bases from V and 9 from J; bases not matched to a gene: 5. The CDR3 extends over 15 amino acids. The germline V gene has CDR1 GTSNPN and CDR2 SVGIG (reference sequence).

V usage is TRBV6-6 and J usage is TRBJ2-1; D is undetermined. The CDR3 is made up of 12 amino acids. The germline V and J ends were trimmed by 2 bases and 10 bases, with 9 bases remaining between them. CDR1 and CDR2 (germline): MNHNY, SVGAGI (reference sequence). Here the CDR3 DNA reads TGTGCCAGCAGTTACCCCCCCGGCGAGCAGTTCTTC. As protein: CASSYPPGEQFF.

The chain combines TRBV4-3 with TRBJ2-5; no firm D call. Germline CDR1 LGHNA, CDR2 YSLEER. The CDR3 loop spans 16 amino acids. Trimming stripped 3 bases from V and 7 bases from J, with 21 bases between. The CDR3 DNA is TGCGCCAGCAGCCAGACCCGCCCCGAGGCCCCGGGGACCCAGTACTTC. The encoded protein is CASSQTRPEAPGTQYF.

The chain is built from TRBV5-6 and TRBJ1-5, with TRBD1 identical over 7 bases. Germline loops: CDR1 SGHDT, CDR2 YYEEEE. After removal of 4 bases from V and 7 bases from J, the junction contained 11 bases not matched to a gene. The CDR3 covers 15 residues. The CDR3 bases are TGTGCCAGCAGCATGACCAACAGGGGAGGGCAGCCCCAGCATTTT. Residues: CASSMTNRGGQPQHF.

This chain links TRBV30 with TRBJ1-4, with 11 bases that match TRBD1. V gave up 0 bases and J gave up 8 bases; unmatched junction bases: 8. The CDR3 contains 16 residues. Germline CDR1 and CDR2: GTSNPN and SVGIG (reference sequence). The CDR3 here is CAWSVPGTGGREKLFF. CDR3 nucleotide sequence: TGTGCCTGGAGTGTACCGGGGACAGGGGGTAGGGAAAAACTGTTTTTT.

About this clone: Sequence at one end of the junction differs from germline and may be a read error. The J gene is TRBJ2-1, the V gene TRBV9; 7 nucleotides line up with TRBD1. Germline V gives CDR1 SGDLS, CDR2 YYNGEE. This CDR3 has 15 amino acids. CDR3 protein: CASSPQTGTWNERFF. Here the CDR3 DNA reads TGTGCCAGCAGCCCCCAGACAGGGACGTGGAATGAGCGGTTCTTC.

This clone was observed a handful of times. This sequence joins TRBV9 and TRBJ1-1; possible D gene TRBD1, 5 bases. Germline loops: CDR1 SGDLS, CDR2 YYNGEE. Trimming removed 3 bases at V and 1 base at J, with 13 bases between. The CDR3 runs to 15 residues. In DNA, the CDR3 is TGTGCCAGCAGCGCGCGGGGGTCGGGGAACACTGAAGCTTTCTTT. Its translation: CASSARGSGNTEAFF.

This clone was seen more than once but under ten times. The chain carries TRBV18 and TRBJ1-5, with no clear D. The germline V gene encodes CDR1 KGHSH and CDR2 LQKENI. This CDR3 contains 15 residues. V gave up 3 bases and J gave up 5 bases, with 14 bases separating them. CDR3 sequence (DNA): TGTGCCAGCTCACCGGCTTTTGAAACCGATCAGCCCCAGCATTTT. Translated, it gives CASSPAFETDQPQHF.

The V call is TRBV11-2, the J call TRBJ1-5, with a tentative D call TRBD1 (5 bases). CDR1 is SGHAT and CDR2 is FQNNGV in the germline V gene. Trimming pared 5 bases from V and 9 bases from J, leaving 14 bases between. This CDR3 region has 13 residues. CDR3 region: CASSLTVGVPQHF. The CDR3 DNA sequence: TGTGCCAGCAGCCTGACCGTAGGGGTGCCCCAGCATTTT.

This clone was found once. The rearrangement uses TRBV10-3 and TRBJ1-2; 11 bases map to TRBD1. The germline CDR1 and CDR2 sequences are ENHRY and SYGVKD. CDR3 length: 16 residues. Trimming at V came to 2 bases and at J to 7 bases, leaving 9 bases not matched to a gene. CDR3 DNA: TGTGCCATCAGTGAGCTTGGACAGGGGGCGGCTGGTGGCTACACCTTC. Its translation: CAISELGQGAAGGYTF.

V and J are TRBV14 and TRBJ1-2; 8 bases are shared with TRBD1. V gave up 2 bases and J gave up 3 bases; unmatched junction bases: 5. Germline assignment: CDR1 SGHDN and CDR2 FVKESK. The CDR3 loop spans 15 amino acids. The CDR3 reads CASSQTGGPYYGYTF. The CDR3 coding sequence is TGTGCCAGCAGCCAAACAGGGGGTCCCTACTATGGCTACACCTTC. The complete variable domain, with remaining parts taken from reference TRBV14 and TRBJ1-2, reads EAGVTQFPSHSVIEKGQTVTLRCDPISGHDNLYWYRRVMGKEIKFLLHFVKESKQDESGMPNNRFLAERTGGTYSTLKVQPAELEDSGVYFCASSQTGGPYYGYTFGSGTRLTVV.

V and J are TRBV2 and TRBJ2-5; 7 nucleotides align to TRBD2. This CDR3 spans 13 amino acids. Unmatched junction bases numbered 3, after V lost 4 bases and J lost 4 bases. Germline CDR1 is SNHLY and CDR2 is FYNNEI. The CDR3 here is CASSAGEGETQYF. The CDR3 nucleotides are TGTGCCAGCAGTGCGGGGGAGGGAGAGACCCAGTACTTC.

The CDR3 coding sequence is TGTGCCAGCAGAGCTAGCGGGGGGGCCACCGGGGAGCTGTTTTTT. Amino acid sequence: CASRASGGATGELFF. The chain is built from TRBV2 and TRBJ2-2; 12 bases align to TRBD2. Germline CDR1 and CDR2: SNHLY and FYNNEI. The CDR3 covers 15 residues. V gave up 6 bases and J gave up 4 bases; unmatched junction bases: 3.

The J gene is TRBJ2-5, the V gene TRBV18; D is unclear. CDR3 length: 12 residues. Germline CDR1 is KGHSH and CDR2 is LQKENI. V was trimmed by 5 bases and J by 1 base, leaving 5 bases between them. The CDR3 DNA sequence: TGTGCCAGCTCAGTCCTCCAAGAGACCCAGTACTTC. As protein: CASSVLQETQYF.

The chain links TRBV18 to TRBJ1-6; 9 nucleotides align to TRBD1. CDR1 and CDR2 from the germline V gene are KGHSH and LQKENI. V lost 3 bases to trimming and J lost 1 base; unmatched junction nucleotides: 13. This CDR3 is 20 amino acids long. The CDR3 coding sequence is TGTGCCAGCTCACCCGTACCGGGACAGGGTAGATTGTCCTATAATTCACCCCTCCACTTT. Its translation: CASSPVPGQGRLSYNSPLHF.

The rearrangement joins TRBV7-9 to TRBJ1-2; D gene unclear. Germline V lookup: CDR1 SEHNR, CDR2 FQNEAQ (reference sequence). The CDR3 spans 13 residues. The V end lost 5 bases, the J end lost 2 bases, and 9 bases lay between the germline ends. Here the CDR3 reads CASSPRENYGYTF. CDR3 DNA: TGTGCCAGCAGCCCGAGGGAGAACTATGGCTACACCTTC.

The chain has TRBV18 and TRBJ2-3, with 8 nucleotides matching TRBD2. Looked up from germline, CDR1 is KGHSH and CDR2 is LQKENI. The CDR3 runs 18 residues. With 2 bases clipped from V and 1 base from J, the junction kept 11 bases outside the gene matches. This CDR3 reads CASSPWAPGAGGTDTQYF. CDR3 coding DNA: TGTGCCAGCTCACCATGGGCCCCCGGAGCGGGGGGCACAGATACGCAGTATTTT.

The chain employs TRBV6-5 and TRBJ2-3; the match to TRBD1 covers 7 bases. In germline, CDR1 is MNHEY, CDR2 SVGAGI. CDR3 length equals 14 residues. V was pared by 6 bases and J by 0 bases, with 3 bases of the junction left unmatched. The CDR3 DNA reads TGTGCCAGCAGGCCACAGGGGAGCACAGATACGCAGTATTTT. Amino acids: CASRPQGSTDTQYF.

This clone was seen more than once but under ten times. The rearrangement uses TRBV4-1 and TRBJ1-5; a weak D match, TRBD1 (6 bases). This CDR3 region has 13 residues. V lost 4 bases and J 5 bases, leaving 9 bases between the germline ends. From germline, CDR1 is MGHRA and CDR2 YSYEKL. This CDR3 reads CASSLQGYQPQHF. DNA for the CDR3: TGCGCCAGCAGCCTACAGGGATATCAGCCCCAGCATTTT.

The V gene is TRBV18, the J gene TRBJ1-6, with a tentative D call TRBD1 (5 bases). V dropped 3 bases and J dropped 10 bases, with 16 bases sitting between them. Germline V gives CDR1 KGHSH, CDR2 LQKENI. The CDR3 is made up of 15 amino acids. CDR3 sequence: CASSPNPGVSSPLHF. For the CDR3, the DNA is TGTGCCAGCTCACCTAACCCGGGGGTTAGCTCACCCCTCCACTTT.

The chain joins TRBV16 to TRBJ2-7, with D uncertain. V gave up 3 bases and J gave up 3 bases, with 18 bases separating them. The CDR3 covers 16 residues. CDR1 is KGHSY and CDR2 is FQNENV in the germline V gene. CDR3 sequence (DNA): TGTGCCAGCAGCCAGACAACCCGGAACAGCAACTACGAGCAGTACTTC. Translation: CASSQTTRNSNYEQYF.

The chain combines TRBV21-1 with TRBJ1-5; the DNA was not compared with TRBD1, the D call given in the table. TRBV21-1 is listed as a pseudogene. The CDR3 sequence is 17 residues long. The CDR3 DNA reads TGTGCCAGCAGCCGCATCGACAGCTACCTTAGCAATCAGCCCCAGCATTTT. Its translation is CASSRIDSYLSNQPQHF.

This sequence joins TRBV2 and TRBJ1-1, with D unresolved. With 1 base removed from V and 7 bases from J, the gap between germline ends came to 13 bases. CDR3 length equals 14 residues. CDR1 and CDR2 from the germline V gene are SNHLY and FYNNEI. CDR3 amino acids: CASSEEEQPYEAFF. The DNA of the CDR3 is TGTGCCAGCAGTGAAGAGGAGCAGCCCTATGAAGCTTTCTTT.

This clone occurred once. The chain uses TRBV28 and TRBJ1-6; D possibly corresponds to TRBD1 (5 bases). V lost 8 bases to trimming and J lost 0 bases, with 8 bases between them. Germline CDR1 and CDR2: MDHEN and SYDVKM. This CDR3 is built from 14 residues. CDR3 sequence (DNA): TGTGCCAGCGGGGGAAGCTCCTATAATTCACCCCTCCACTTT. Encoded protein: CASGGSSYNSPLHF.

CDR3 sequence reads: CASRQGTGGYTDTQYF. The DNA of the CDR3 is TGTGCTAGCCGACAGGGGACGGGGGGTTATACAGATACGCAGTATTTT. The J gene is TRBJ2-3, the V gene TRBV12-5; a weak D match, TRBD1 (8 bases). CDR1 is LGHNT, CDR2 FRNRAP, per germline. CDR3 size: 16 residues. With 9 bases removed from V and 3 bases from J, the gap between germline ends came to 22 bases.

The chain uses TRBV19 and TRBJ1-6, with a possible D match to TRBD1 (6 bases). The germline CDR1 and CDR2 sequences are LNHDA and SQIVND (reference sequence). This CDR3 comprises 13 residues. The V gene lost 7 bases and the J gene lost 7 bases, with 11 bases spanning the gap. In DNA, the CDR3 is TGTGCCAGTACAGGGGTAGCCAATTCACCCCTCCACTTT. This sequence encodes CASTGVANSPLHF.

The chain recombines TRBV10-3 with TRBJ2-2; 9 nucleotides match TRBD2. The CDR3 loop spans 15 amino acids. From germline, CDR1 is ENHRY and CDR2 SYGVKD. Trimming removed 6 bases from V and 1 base from J; junction bases left unmatched: 3. The CDR3 DNA reads as TGTGCCATCAGGGATAGCGGGGGGAACACCGGGGAGCTGTTTTTT. This codes for CAIRDSGGNTGELFF.